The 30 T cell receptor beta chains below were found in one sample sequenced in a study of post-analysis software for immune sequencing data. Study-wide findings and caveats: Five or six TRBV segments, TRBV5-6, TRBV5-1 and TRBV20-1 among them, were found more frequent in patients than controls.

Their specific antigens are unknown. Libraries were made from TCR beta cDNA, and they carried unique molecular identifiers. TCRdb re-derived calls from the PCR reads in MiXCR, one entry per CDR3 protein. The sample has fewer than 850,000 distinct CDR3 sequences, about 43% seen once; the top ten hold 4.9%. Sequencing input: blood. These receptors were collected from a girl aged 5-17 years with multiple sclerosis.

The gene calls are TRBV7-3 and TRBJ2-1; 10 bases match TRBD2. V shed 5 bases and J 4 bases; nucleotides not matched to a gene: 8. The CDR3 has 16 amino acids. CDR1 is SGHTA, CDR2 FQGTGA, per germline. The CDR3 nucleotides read TGTGCCAGCAGCCCCCTAGCGGGAGACCCTTACAATGAGCAGTTCTTC. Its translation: CASSPLAGDPYNEQFF.

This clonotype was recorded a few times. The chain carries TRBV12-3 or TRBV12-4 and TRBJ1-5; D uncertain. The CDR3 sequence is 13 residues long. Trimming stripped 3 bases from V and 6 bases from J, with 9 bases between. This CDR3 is CASSLASSQPQHF. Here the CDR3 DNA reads TGTGCCAGCAGTTTGGCAAGTAGTCAGCCCCAGCATTTT.

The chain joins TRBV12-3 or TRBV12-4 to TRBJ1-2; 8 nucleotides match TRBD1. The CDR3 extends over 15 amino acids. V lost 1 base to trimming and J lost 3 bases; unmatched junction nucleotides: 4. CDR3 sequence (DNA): TGTGCCAGCAGTTTAGGTGGACAGGGCGACTATGGCTACACCTTC. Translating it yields CASSLGGQGDYGYTF.

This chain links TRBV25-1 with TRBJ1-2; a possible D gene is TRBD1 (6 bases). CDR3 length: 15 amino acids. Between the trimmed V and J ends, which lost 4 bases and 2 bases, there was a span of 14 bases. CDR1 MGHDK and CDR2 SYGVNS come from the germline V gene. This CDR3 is CASSGGGGRNYGYTF. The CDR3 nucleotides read TGTGCCAGCAGTGGGGGCGGGGGGCGCAACTATGGCTACACCTTC.

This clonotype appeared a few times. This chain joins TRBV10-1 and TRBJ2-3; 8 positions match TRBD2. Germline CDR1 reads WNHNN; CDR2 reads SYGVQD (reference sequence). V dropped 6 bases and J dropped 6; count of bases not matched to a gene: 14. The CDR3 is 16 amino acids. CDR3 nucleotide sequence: TGCGCCAGCAGCCCCGGGGGGGCTCCCGCTAAGGATACGCAGTATTTT. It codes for CASSPGGAPAKDTQYF.

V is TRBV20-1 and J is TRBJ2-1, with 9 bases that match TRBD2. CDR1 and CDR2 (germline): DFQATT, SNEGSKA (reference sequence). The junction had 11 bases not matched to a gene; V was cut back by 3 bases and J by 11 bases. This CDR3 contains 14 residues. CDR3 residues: CSARTSGGMYKQFF. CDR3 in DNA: TGCAGTGCTAGGACTAGCGGCGGGATGTATAAGCAGTTCTTC.

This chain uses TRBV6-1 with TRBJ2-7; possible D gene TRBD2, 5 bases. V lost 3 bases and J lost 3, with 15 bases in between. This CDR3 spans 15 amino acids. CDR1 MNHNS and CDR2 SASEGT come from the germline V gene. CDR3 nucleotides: TGTGCCAGCAGTGATCGGGTTCGGGGAATCTACGAGCAGTACTTC. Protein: CASSDRVRGIYEQYF.

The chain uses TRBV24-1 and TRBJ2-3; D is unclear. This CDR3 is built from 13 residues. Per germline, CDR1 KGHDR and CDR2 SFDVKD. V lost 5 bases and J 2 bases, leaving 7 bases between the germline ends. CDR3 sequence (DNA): TGTGCCACCAGTGGTGGCTACACAGATACGCAGTATTTT. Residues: CATSGGYTDTQYF.

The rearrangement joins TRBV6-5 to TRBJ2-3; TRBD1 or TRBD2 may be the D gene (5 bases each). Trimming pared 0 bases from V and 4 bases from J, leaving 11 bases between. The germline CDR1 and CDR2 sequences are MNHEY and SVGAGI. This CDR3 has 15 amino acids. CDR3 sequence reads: CASSYSALGADTQYF. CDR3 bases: TGTGCCAGCAGTTACTCAGCCCTGGGGGCAGATACGCAGTATTTT.

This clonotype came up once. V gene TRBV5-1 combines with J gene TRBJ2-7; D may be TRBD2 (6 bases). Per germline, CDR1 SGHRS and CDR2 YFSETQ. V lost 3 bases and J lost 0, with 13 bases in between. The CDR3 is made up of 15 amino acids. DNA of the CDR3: TGCGCCAGCAGCTCGGGACTTCTGAGCTCCTACGAGCAGTACTTC. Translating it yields CASSSGLLSSYEQYF.

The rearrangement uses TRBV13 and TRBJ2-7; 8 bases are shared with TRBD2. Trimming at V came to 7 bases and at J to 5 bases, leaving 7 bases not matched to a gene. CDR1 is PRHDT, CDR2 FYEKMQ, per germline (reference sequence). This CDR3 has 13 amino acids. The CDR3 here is CASNSGSWDEQYF. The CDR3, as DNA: TGTGCCAGCAACAGCGGGAGTTGGGACGAGCAGTACTTC.

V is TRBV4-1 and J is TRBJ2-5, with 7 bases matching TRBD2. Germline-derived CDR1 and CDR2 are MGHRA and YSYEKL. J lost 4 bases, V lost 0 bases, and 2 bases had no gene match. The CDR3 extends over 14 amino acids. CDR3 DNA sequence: TGCGCCAGCAGCCAAGATGCGGGGGTAGAGACCCAGTACTTC. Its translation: CASSQDAGVETQYF.

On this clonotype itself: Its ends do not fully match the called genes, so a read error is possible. The CDR3 reads CRARGTSGSYEQFF. The CDR3 DNA sequence: TGCAGGGCTAGAGGGACTAGCGGGAGTTATGAGCAGTTCTTC. This chain uses TRBV20-1 with TRBJ2-1; 14 nucleotides line up with TRBD2. CDR1 is DFQATT and CDR2 is SNEGSKA in the germline V gene (reference sequence). CDR3 length: 14 amino acids.

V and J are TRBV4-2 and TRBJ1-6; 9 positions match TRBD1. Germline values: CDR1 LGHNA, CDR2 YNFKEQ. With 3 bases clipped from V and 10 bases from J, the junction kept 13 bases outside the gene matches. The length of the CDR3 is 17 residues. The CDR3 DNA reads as TGTGCCAGCAGCCATGACCGGCCCCGGGACAGGGTATCACCCCTCCACTTT. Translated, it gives CASSHDRPRDRVSPLHF.

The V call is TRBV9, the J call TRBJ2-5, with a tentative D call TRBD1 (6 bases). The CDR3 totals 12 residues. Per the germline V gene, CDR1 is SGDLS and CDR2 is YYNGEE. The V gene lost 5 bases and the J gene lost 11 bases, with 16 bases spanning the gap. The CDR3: CASSKQGSEQYF. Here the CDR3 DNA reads TGTGCCAGCAGTAAACAGGGCTCTGAGCAGTACTTC.

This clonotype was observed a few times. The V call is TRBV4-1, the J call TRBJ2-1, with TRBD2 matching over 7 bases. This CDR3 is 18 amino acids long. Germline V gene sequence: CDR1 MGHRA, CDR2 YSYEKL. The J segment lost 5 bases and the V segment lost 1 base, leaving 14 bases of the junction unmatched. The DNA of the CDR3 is TGCGCCAGCAGCCAAGGACCGATGGCGGGAGAGAGAGACAATGAGCAGTTCTTC. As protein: CASSQGPMAGERDNEQFF.

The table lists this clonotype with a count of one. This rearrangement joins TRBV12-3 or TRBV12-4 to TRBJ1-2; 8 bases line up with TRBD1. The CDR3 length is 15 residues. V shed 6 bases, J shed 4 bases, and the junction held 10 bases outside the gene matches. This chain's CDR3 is CASSPTGEYGYGYTF. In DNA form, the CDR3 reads TGTGCCAGCAGCCCGACAGGGGAGTACGGCTATGGCTACACCTTC.

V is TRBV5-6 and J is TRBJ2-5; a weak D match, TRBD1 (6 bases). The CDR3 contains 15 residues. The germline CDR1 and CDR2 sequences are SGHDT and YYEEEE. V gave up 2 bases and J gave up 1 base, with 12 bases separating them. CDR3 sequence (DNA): TGTGCCAGCAGCTTCCGACAGGTGATCCAAGAGACCCAGTACTTC. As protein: CASSFRQVIQETQYF.

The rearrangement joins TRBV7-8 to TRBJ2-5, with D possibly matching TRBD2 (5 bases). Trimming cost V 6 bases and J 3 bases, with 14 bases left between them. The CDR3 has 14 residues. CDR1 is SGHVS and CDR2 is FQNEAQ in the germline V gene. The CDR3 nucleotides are TGTGCCAGCAGTGGGCCATGGCGGGAAGAGACCCAGTACTTC. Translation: CASSGPWREETQYF.

The CDR3 DNA reads TGTGCCAGCAGGCGGGCTGGGAACACCGGGGAGCTGTTTTTT. Protein: CASRRAGNTGELFF. This chain links TRBV7-9 with TRBJ2-2, with D maybe TRBD2 (5 bases). With 6 bases removed from V and 1 base from J, the gap between germline ends came to 9 bases. The CDR3 totals 14 residues. Germline CDR1 SEHNR, CDR2 FQNEAQ (reference sequence).

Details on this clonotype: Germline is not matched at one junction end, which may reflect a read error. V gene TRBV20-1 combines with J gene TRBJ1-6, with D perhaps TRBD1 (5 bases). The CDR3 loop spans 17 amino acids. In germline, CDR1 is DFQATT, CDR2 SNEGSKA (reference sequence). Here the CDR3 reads CSARDRAGLSYNSPPHF. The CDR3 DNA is TGCAGTGCTAGAGATAGGGCAGGGTTGTCCTATAATTCACCCCCCCACTTT.

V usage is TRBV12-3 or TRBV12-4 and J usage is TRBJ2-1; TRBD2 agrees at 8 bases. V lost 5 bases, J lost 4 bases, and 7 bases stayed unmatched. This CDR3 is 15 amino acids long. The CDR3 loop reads CASSIVAGSYNEQFF. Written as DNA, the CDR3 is TGTGCCAGCAGTATAGTAGCGGGATCTTACAATGAGCAGTTCTTC.

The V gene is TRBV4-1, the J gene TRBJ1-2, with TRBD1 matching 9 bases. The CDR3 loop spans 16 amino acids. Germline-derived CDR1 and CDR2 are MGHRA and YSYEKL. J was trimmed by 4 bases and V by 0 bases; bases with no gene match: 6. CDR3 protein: CASSQEQGATGYGYTF. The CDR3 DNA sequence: TGCGCCAGCAGCCAAGAACAGGGGGCGACGGGCTATGGCTACACCTTC.

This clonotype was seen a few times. The CDR3 nucleotides are TGTGCCAGCAGCGCACTAGCGGGAGGGCGCAATGAGCAGTTCTTC. This codes for CASSALAGGRNEQFF. The chain links TRBV2 to TRBJ2-1; 13 bases match TRBD2. Trimming cost V 6 bases and J 6 bases; bases outside gene matches: 5. This CDR3 is built from 15 residues. CDR1 and CDR2 (germline): SNHLY, FYNNEI.

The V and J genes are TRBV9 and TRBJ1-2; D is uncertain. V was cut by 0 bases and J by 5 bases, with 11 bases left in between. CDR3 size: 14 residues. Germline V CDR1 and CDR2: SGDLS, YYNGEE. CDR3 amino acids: CASSVGPLAYGYTF. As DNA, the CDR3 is TGTGCCAGCAGCGTAGGGCCACTGGCGTATGGCTACACCTTC.

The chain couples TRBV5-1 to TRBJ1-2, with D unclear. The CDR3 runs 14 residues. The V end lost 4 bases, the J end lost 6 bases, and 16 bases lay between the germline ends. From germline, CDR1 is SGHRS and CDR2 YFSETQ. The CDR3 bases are TGCGCCAGCAGCACCGGAACCAGAGCGGATGGCTACACCTTC. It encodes CASSTGTRADGYTF.

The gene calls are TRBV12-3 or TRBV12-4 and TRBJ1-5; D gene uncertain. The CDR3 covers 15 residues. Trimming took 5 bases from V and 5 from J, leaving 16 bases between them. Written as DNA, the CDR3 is TGTGCCAGCAGTCCGACTCGGACCGCTGATCAGCCCCAGCATTTT. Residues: CASSPTRTADQPQHF.

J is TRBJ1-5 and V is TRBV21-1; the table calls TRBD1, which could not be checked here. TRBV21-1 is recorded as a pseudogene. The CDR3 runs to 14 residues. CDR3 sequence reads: CASKEDGHNQPQHF. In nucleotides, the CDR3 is TGTGCCAGCAAGGAAGACGGACACAATCAGCCCCAGCATTTT.

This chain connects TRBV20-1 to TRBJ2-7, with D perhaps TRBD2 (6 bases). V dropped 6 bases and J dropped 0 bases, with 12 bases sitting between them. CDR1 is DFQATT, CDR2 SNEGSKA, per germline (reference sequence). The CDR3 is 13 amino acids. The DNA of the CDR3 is TGCAGTGCAGAAGACGGGAGCTCCTACGAGCAGTACTTC. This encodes CSAEDGSSYEQYF.

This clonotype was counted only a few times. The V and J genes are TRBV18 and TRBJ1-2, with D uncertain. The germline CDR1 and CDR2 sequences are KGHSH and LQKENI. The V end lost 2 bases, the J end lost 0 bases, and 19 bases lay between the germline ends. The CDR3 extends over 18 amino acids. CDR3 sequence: CASSPSLVDTASNYGYTF. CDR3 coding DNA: TGTGCCAGCTCACCAAGTCTGGTTGATACCGCCTCTAACTATGGCTACACCTTC. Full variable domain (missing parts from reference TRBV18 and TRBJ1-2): NAGVMQNPRHLVRRRGQEARLRCSPMKGHSHVYWYRQLPEEGLKFMVYLQKENIIDESGMPKERFSAEFPKEGPSILRIQQVVRGDSAAYFCASSPSLVDTASNYGYTFGSGTRLTVV.